The 25 T cell receptor beta chains reported below all come from one sample, sequenced in a study of blood T cell repertoires in COVID-19. The data were produced by immunoSEQ multiplex PCR, yet TCRdb's version contains in-frame clones alone and is incomplete. Among 72,000 or so clones listed, about 81% were seen once. Material: peripheral blood. These receptors were taken from a human donor in a cohort sampled during active COVID-19.

The rearrangement joins TRBV6-2 or TRBV6-3 to TRBJ2-1; 7 bases fit TRBD2. This CDR3 has 14 residues. CDR1 MNHEY and CDR2 SVGEGT come from the germline V gene. Trimming cost V 5 bases and J 8 bases; bases outside gene matches: 9. The CDR3 protein is CASSGLGGFDEQFF. CDR3 DNA sequence: TGTGCCAGCAGTGGACTAGGTGGTTTCGATGAGCAGTTCTTC.

The chain recombines TRBV6-2 or TRBV6-3 with TRBJ2-1; perhaps TRBD2 as D (6 bases). The CDR3 has 14 residues. V was cut by 5 bases and J by 4 bases, with 12 bases left in between. CDR1 is MNHEY, CDR2 SVGEGT, per germline. CDR3 in DNA: TGTGCCAGCAGTCCGGACTATTTGTACAATGAGCAGTTCTTC. Its translation: CASSPDYLYNEQFF.

The chain joins TRBV28 to TRBJ1-4; possibly TRBD1 for D (5 bases). The CDR3 has 16 residues. Germline V CDR1 and CDR2: MDHEN, SYDVKM. V was pared by 2 bases and J by 8 bases, with 18 bases between. CDR3 loop: CASSLAGPTGGEKLFF. CDR3 DNA: TGTGCCAGCAGTTTAGCGGGTCCGACCGGGGGAGAAAAACTGTTTTTT.

This sequence joins TRBV7-3 and TRBJ2-2; 9 bases are a match to TRBD2. From germline, CDR1 is SGHTA and CDR2 FQGTGA. The CDR3 sequence is 18 residues long. V shed 2 bases and J 6 bases; nucleotides not matched to a gene: 13. Here the CDR3 reads CASSLSSGRTEGAGELFF. The CDR3 DNA reads as TGTGCCAGCAGCTTATCCAGCGGGAGGACCGAAGGGGCCGGGGAGCTGTTTTTT.

The V gene is TRBV5-6, the J gene TRBJ2-7; possibly TRBD2 for D (5 bases). Germline V gene lookup returns CDR1 SGHDT and CDR2 YYEEEE. The CDR3 contains 15 residues. Trimming shortened V by 2 bases and J by 2 bases, and 14 bases separated the two germline ends. The CDR3 nucleotides read TGTGCCAGCAGCTTCAGCCCGGACTCAGCCTACGAGCAGTACTTC. This sequence encodes CASSFSPDSAYEQYF. The full variable domain, in which reference TRBV5-6 and TRBJ2-7 provide the parts outside the CDR3, is DAGVTQSPTHLIKTRGQQVTLRCSPKSGHDTVSWYQQALGQGPQFIFQYYEEEERQRGNFPDRFSGHQFPNYSSELNVNALLLGDSALYLCASSFSPDSAYEQYFGPGTRLTVT.

CDR3 residues: CASNRGATSGATNEQFF. CDR3 bases: TGTGCCAGCAACCGGGGGGCCACTAGCGGGGCAACCAATGAGCAGTTCTTC. This rearrangement joins TRBV5-8 to TRBJ2-1; TRBD2 matches 10 bases. Germline assignment: CDR1 SGHTS and CDR2 YDEGEE. After removal of 6 bases from V and 6 bases from J, the junction contained 15 bases not matched to a gene. The CDR3 has 17 residues. Variable domain in full (rest from reference TRBV5-8 and TRBJ2-1): EAGVTQSPTHLIKTRGQQATLRCSPISGHTSVYWYQQALGLGLQFLLWYDEGEERNRGNFPPRFSGRQFPNYSSELNVNALELEDSALYLCASNRGATSGATNEQFFGPGTRLTVL.

The chain uses TRBV28 and TRBJ1-5; a weak D match, TRBD1 (6 bases). Germline CDR1 reads MDHEN; CDR2 reads SYDVKM. This CDR3 has 14 amino acids. The ends were cut back, 6 bases at V and 4 bases at J, with 13 bases in the middle. This CDR3 is CASSRTAENQPQHF. CDR3 nucleotides: TGTGCCAGCAGCAGGACAGCCGAAAATCAGCCCCAGCATTTT.

The genes are TRBV24-1 and TRBJ1-5; D gene uncertain. The V gene's germline CDR1 is KGHDR and CDR2 SFDVKD. The CDR3 runs 15 residues. Trimming removed 7 bases from V and 7 bases from J, with 19 bases in between. The CDR3 nucleotides read TGTGCCACCAGGTACGGGAGGCTAAAAGGGCAGCCCCAGCATTTT. It specifies CATRYGRLKGQPQHF.

The V gene is TRBV27, the J gene TRBJ1-1; D is possibly TRBD1 (6 bases). The ends were cut back, 0 bases at V and 3 bases at J, with 8 bases in the middle. CDR1 MNHEY and CDR2 SMNVEV come from the germline V gene (reference sequence). CDR3 size: 14 residues. The CDR3 sequence: CASSLSGGDTEAFF. The CDR3, as DNA: TGTGCCAGCAGTTTATCAGGGGGGGACACTGAAGCTTTCTTT.

The chain links TRBV5-6 to TRBJ2-7, with TRBD2 matching over 7 bases. J gave up 3 bases and V 4 bases, and 7 bases lay outside the gene matches. From germline, CDR1 is SGHDT and CDR2 YYEEEE. The CDR3 has 14 residues. CDR3 in DNA: TGTGCCAGCAGCCTCGGCGGGAGTGTCTACGAGCAGTACTTC. This encodes CASSLGGSVYEQYF.

The chain combines TRBV2 with TRBJ2-3; possible D gene TRBD1, 5 bases. CDR1 SNHLY and CDR2 FYNNEI come from the germline V gene. The V gene lost 1 base and the J gene lost 2 bases, with 10 bases spanning the gap. CDR3 length: 15 residues. CDR3 nucleotides: TGTGCCAGCAGTGAAGGGTGGGGCCCCACAGATACGCAGTATTTT. Amino acid sequence: CASSEGWGPTDTQYF. The full variable domain, in which reference TRBV2 and TRBJ2-3 provide the parts outside the CDR3, is EPEVTQTPSHQVTQMGQEVILRCVPISNHLYFYWYRQILGQKVEFLVSFYNNEISEKSEIFDDQFSVERPDGSNFTLKIRSTKLEDSAMYFCASSEGWGPTDTQYFGPGTRLTVL.

The rearrangement uses TRBV7-2 and TRBJ1-1; D remains ambiguous. The V end was cut by 2 bases, the J end by 5 bases, with 15 bases between. The CDR3 runs 15 residues. CDR1 is SGHTA, CDR2 FQGNSA, per germline. CDR3 DNA: TGTGCCAGCAGCTTATGGGGAGAGAGTCGGACTGAAGCTTTCTTT. This sequence encodes CASSLWGESRTEAFF.

V gene TRBV5-6 combines with J gene TRBJ2-2; TRBD1 is a possible D gene (5 bases). CDR3 length equals 13 residues. The germline V and J ends were trimmed by 5 bases and 2 bases, with 7 bases remaining between them. Germline V CDR1 and CDR2: SGHDT, YYEEEE. DNA of the CDR3: TGTGCCAGCAGAGACAGTAACACCGGGGAGCTGTTTTTT. Translation: CASRDSNTGELFF.

The chain uses TRBV29-1 and TRBJ1-1; possible D gene TRBD1, 5 bases. This CDR3 contains 12 residues. V was pared by 4 bases and J by 0 bases, with 6 bases between. Germline V CDR1 and CDR2: SQVTM, ANQGSEA. The DNA for the CDR3 is TGCAGCGTTGGACAGATGAACACTGAAGCTTTCTTT. This encodes CSVGQMNTEAFF.

A few counts support this clone. The chain uses TRBV7-8 and TRBJ2-1, with TRBD1 as a possible D gene (6 bases). Trimming removed 5 bases from V and 5 bases from J, with 16 bases in between. In germline, CDR1 is SGHVS, CDR2 FQNEAQ. There are 15 residues in the CDR3. The CDR3, as DNA: TGTGCCAGCAGCGAAACAGGGAATTTGCACAATGAGCAGTTCTTC. It codes for CASSETGNLHNEQFF.

Only a few counts were recorded for this clone. The chain combines TRBV30 with TRBJ1-6, with 9 bases that match TRBD1. Trimming cost V 2 bases and J 7 bases; bases outside gene matches: 6. Germline V gives CDR1 GTSNPN, CDR2 SVGIG (reference sequence). The CDR3 totals 15 residues. The CDR3 DNA reads as TGTGCCTGGAGTACAGGGGGCGCGAAGAATTCACCCCTCCACTTT. It specifies CAWSTGGAKNSPLHF. Based on the CDR3 plus reference TRBV30 and TRBJ1-6, the full variable domain is SQTIHQWPATLVQPVGSPLSLECTVEGTSNPNLYWYRQAAGRGLQLLFYSVGIGQISSEVPQNLSASRPQDRQFILSSKKLLLSDSGFYLCAWSTGGAKNSPLHFGNGTRLTVT.

The chain joins TRBV15 to TRBJ1-1, with D hard to call. Trimming left V 5 bases short and J 1 base short, with 5 bases between. Germline CDR1 LNHNV, CDR2 YYDKDF (reference sequence). The CDR3 runs 12 residues. The CDR3 loop is CATSRGNTEAFF. The DNA for the CDR3 is TGTGCCACCAGCCGGGGGAACACTGAAGCTTTCTTT.

This clone was recorded a few times. This chain connects TRBV10-3 to TRBJ2-1; 10 bases align to TRBD2. The ends lost 8 bases at V and 7 bases at J; junction bases unmatched: 8. The CDR3 has 14 amino acids. Germline-derived CDR1 and CDR2 are ENHRY and SYGVKD. CDR3 coding DNA: TGTGCCATCTGGGATAGCGGGAGGAATAATGAGCAGTTCTTC. Its translation: CAIWDSGRNNEQFF.

The CDR3 protein is CASSQDPASGFLSSYEQYF. The CDR3 region has the DNA TGTGCCAGCAGCCAAGATCCCGCTAGCGGGTTCCTCTCCTCCTACGAGCAGTACTTC. This chain connects TRBV4-2 to TRBJ2-7; 8 bases line up with TRBD2. The length of the CDR3 is 19 residues. Germline V CDR1 and CDR2: LGHNA, YNFKEQ. V lost 0 bases, J lost 0 bases, and 13 bases stayed unmatched.

This chain uses TRBV7-6 with TRBJ2-3; 9 bases match TRBD2. Germline V gene sequence: CDR1 SGHVS, CDR2 FNYEAQ. The CDR3 spans 17 residues. V trimming: 1 base; J trimming: 5 bases; junction bases outside the gene matches: 10. CDR3 in DNA: TGTGCCAGCAGCTTAGGGTCCCTAGCGGGGAGGGGAGATACGCAGTATTTT. Protein product: CASSLGSLAGRGDTQYF.

This clone has just one count. The chain employs TRBV13 and TRBJ2-7; TRBD2 might be the D (6 bases). In germline, CDR1 is PRHDT, CDR2 FYEKMQ (reference sequence). The CDR3 runs 13 residues. The V end was cut by 4 bases, the J end by 4 bases, with 11 bases between. CDR3 in DNA: TGTGCCAGCAGCTCTCTCGGGAGTTACGAGCAGTACTTC. Translating it yields CASSSLGSYEQYF.

The chain is built from TRBV15 and TRBJ2-1; 9 bases are a match to TRBD2. Germline lookup yields CDR1 LNHNV and CDR2 YYDKDF (reference sequence). The trim removed 1 base at V and 12 bases at J, leaving 4 bases unmatched. The CDR3 spans 13 residues. The CDR3, as DNA: TGTGCCACCAGCAGAGGTGGTAGCGGGAGGCAGTTCTTC. Its translation is CATSRGGSGRQFF.

To note about this clone: The sample carries other DNA sequences with the same CDR3. This rearrangement joins TRBV7-6 to TRBJ2-7; 9 bases agree with TRBD1. The germline V gene has CDR1 SGHVS and CDR2 FNYEAQ. The V and J ends lost 5 bases and 3 bases, in that order; junction bases with no gene match: 2. The CDR3 extends over 13 amino acids. The CDR3: CASSPTGGYEQYF. The DNA of the CDR3 is TGTGCCAGCAGCCCGACAGGGGGCTACGAGCAGTACTTC.

The chain links TRBV30 to TRBJ2-5; 9 nucleotides line up with TRBD1. The length of the CDR3 is 14 residues. Germline assignment: CDR1 GTSNPN and CDR2 SVGIG (reference sequence). J gave up 5 bases and V 4 bases, and 8 bases lay outside the gene matches. The CDR3 region has the DNA TGTGCCTGGAAAAGGGGGACAGGGTGGGAGACCCAGTACTTC. It translates to CAWKRGTGWETQYF.

The CDR3 sequence is CASEGGHIWNEQFF. CDR3 coding DNA: TGTGCCAGCGAAGGGGGACATATATGGAATGAGCAGTTCTTC. V and J are TRBV28 and TRBJ2-1; tentatively, D is TRBD1 (6 bases). The CDR3 is made up of 14 amino acids. Germline V gene sequence: CDR1 MDHEN, CDR2 SYDVKM. Trimming shortened V by 8 bases and J by 7 bases, and 18 bases separated the two germline ends.